The text below deals with one T cell receptor beta chain. Its antigen remains unidentified. This specimen belongs to a study of a mutant IDH1 vaccine in newly diagnosed glioma. Background on the study: The first vaccination came 4-6 weeks after radiotherapy alone, or with temozolomide cycles. Treated patients showed a male proportion of about 62%, a female proportion of about 40%, and a mean age of about 41 years. Study-wide findings and caveats: Among top peripheral T cell clonotypes, changes seemed unrelated to pseudoprogression. Detectable vaccine-induced immune responses arose in about 93% of patients.

The time point denotes: week 35, safety follow-up. What each vaccine dose contained was 300 ug of mutant IDH1 20-mer peptide, accompanied by topical imiquimod. V dropped 10 bases and J dropped 9 bases, with 19 bases sitting between them. This CDR3 comprises 13 residues. The germline V gene encodes CDR1 SGHTA and CDR2 FQGNSA. TCRdb's copy holds only in-frame clones and misses some; the assay was immunoSEQ multiplex PCR. Found here are approximately 50,000 clones, approximately 87% of them singletons; the top ten hold roughly 1.6%. This clonotype originated in a middle-aged man with glioma. This sample comprised PBMCs, obtained from a glioma patient whose treatment included an IDH1 peptide vaccine. The V call is TRBV7-2, the J call TRBJ2-1; D ambiguous. CDR3 residues: CATGRNLVSEQFF. The DNA of the CDR3 is TGTGCCACCGGACGTAATCTAGTGAGTGAGCAGTTCTTC.